The 24 T cell receptor beta chains below come from one sample, sequenced in a study of glioma-infiltrating T cells after dendritic cell vaccination. Stated time point: after dendritic cell vaccination, including at tumor progression/relapse. The assay was immunoSEQ multiplex PCR, and TCRdb's table has in-frame clones only and misses some. Seen here are tens of thousands of clones, more than 80% observed once, and the top ten hold 2.1%. Here the sequenced sample was blood, taken after dendritic cell vaccination. The receptors shown here come from a human donor with glioblastoma.

The rearrangement links TRBV5-1 to TRBJ2-3; D possibly corresponds to TRBD1 (6 bases). CDR3 length equals 14 residues. Germline lookup yields CDR1 SGHRS and CDR2 YFSETQ. V shed 0 bases and J shed 4 bases, with 9 bases lying between them. The CDR3 sequence is CASSLVGASDTQYF. CDR3 bases: TGCGCCAGCAGCTTGGTGGGGGCATCAGATACGCAGTATTTT.

The CDR3 DNA sequence: TGTGCCAGCGGGGGGACAGGGGGAAGTTCTGGAAACACCATATATTTT. Protein product: CASGGTGGSSGNTIYF. The rearrangement uses TRBV2 and TRBJ1-3; 11 positions agree with TRBD1. With 8 bases clipped from V and 1 base from J, the junction kept 7 bases outside the gene matches. Germline CDR1 SNHLY, CDR2 FYNNEI. The CDR3 runs 16 residues.

The V and J genes are TRBV9 and TRBJ1-3, with D maybe TRBD1 (6 bases). CDR1 and CDR2 from the germline V gene are SGDLS and YYNGEE. The CDR3 is made up of 15 amino acids. V lost 0 bases, J lost 3 bases, and 10 bases lay in between. The CDR3 DNA is TGTGCCAGCAGCGTAGAAGGGGGAGTTGGAAACACCATATATTTT. It specifies CASSVEGGVGNTIYF.

V usage is TRBV6-5 and J usage is TRBJ1-4; unclear D gene. Germline CDR1 MNHEY, CDR2 SVGAGI. This CDR3 region has 13 residues. V lost 10 bases and J 4 bases, leaving 13 bases between the germline ends. CDR3 sequence (DNA): TGTGCCACCAAGAGAGGACTTAATGAAAAACTGTTTTTT. Its protein is CATKRGLNEKLFF.

This clone was seen a few times. The chain employs TRBV2 and TRBJ1-5, with unresolved D. V was clipped by 7 bases and J by 0 bases, with 13 bases between them. The germline CDR1 and CDR2 sequences are SNHLY and FYNNEI. CDR3 length: 15 amino acids. CDR3 amino acids: CASNKRSGSNQPQHF. The CDR3, as DNA: TGTGCCAGCAACAAGCGTTCCGGTAGCAATCAGCCCCAGCATTTT.

CDR3 nucleotide sequence: TGTGCCAGCAGCCTGACAGGGGGCACGCATGGCTACACCTTC. Translating gives CASSLTGGTHGYTF. V and J are TRBV25-1 and TRBJ1-2, with TRBD1 identical over 10 bases. The CDR3 has 14 amino acids. The germline CDR1 and CDR2 sequences are MGHDK and SYGVNS. The J segment lost 6 bases and the V segment lost 6 bases, leaving 7 bases of the junction unmatched.

This chain joins TRBV11-2 and TRBJ1-1; a possible D gene is TRBD1 (5 bases). The CDR3 has 15 amino acids. The germline V and J ends were trimmed by 2 bases and 5 bases, with 15 bases remaining between them. Germline V CDR1 and CDR2: SGHAT, FQNNGV. The CDR3 spells CASSLNNGGGTEAFF. Here the CDR3 DNA reads TGTGCCAGCAGCTTAAACAACGGGGGGGGGACTGAAGCTTTCTTT.

This chain joins TRBV2 and TRBJ2-3; tentatively, D is TRBD1 (5 bases). Per the germline V gene, CDR1 is SNHLY and CDR2 is FYNNEI. The CDR3 consists of 14 residues. Trimming stripped 10 bases from V and 2 bases from J, with 16 bases between. This CDR3 reads CATTKQDFTDTQYF. The CDR3 nucleotides are TGTGCCACCACGAAACAGGATTTCACAGATACGCAGTATTTT.

The rearrangement links TRBV29-1 to TRBJ1-2; the match to TRBD1 covers 8 bases. Germline V gene data show CDR1 as SQVTM and CDR2 as ANQGSEA. This CDR3 has 13 residues. Unmatched junction bases numbered 8, after V lost 6 bases and J lost 5 bases. CDR3 sequence: CSVDDRGSYGYTF. CDR3 nucleotide sequence: TGCAGCGTAGATGACAGGGGATCATATGGCTACACCTTC.

J is TRBJ1-4 and V is TRBV4-1; D is unresolved. Trimming stripped 1 base from V and 9 bases from J, with 12 bases between. There are 14 residues in the CDR3. Per the germline V gene, CDR1 is MGHRA and CDR2 is YSYEKL. The CDR3 loop reads CASSQGRHLQKLFF. CDR3 DNA: TGCGCCAGCAGCCAAGGGAGGCATCTACAAAAACTGTTTTTT.

This rearrangement joins TRBV19 to TRBJ2-3; 9 bases line up with TRBD1. J was trimmed by 6 bases and V by 5 bases; bases with no gene match: 6. The CDR3 has 14 residues. Germline lookup yields CDR1 LNHDA and CDR2 SQIVND (reference sequence). The CDR3 sequence is CASSQGGTGDTQYF. CDR3 DNA: TGTGCCAGTAGTCAAGGAGGGACAGGGGATACGCAGTATTTT.

The chain joins TRBV2 to TRBJ2-1; 12 nucleotides line up with TRBD2. This CDR3 region has 15 residues. Per germline, CDR1 SNHLY and CDR2 FYNNEI. Trimming at V came to 4 bases and at J to 7 bases, leaving 5 bases not matched to a gene. The CDR3 DNA reads as TGTGCCAGCAGTGTGTCTAGCGGGAGGGGGAATGAGCAGTTCTTC. Translation gives CASSVSSGRGNEQFF. The complete variable domain, with remaining parts taken from reference TRBV2 and TRBJ2-1, reads EPEVTQTPSHQVTQMGQEVILRCVPISNHLYFYWYRQILGQKVEFLVSFYNNEISEKSEIFDDQFSVERPDGSNFTLKIRSTKLEDSAMYFCASSVSSGRGNEQFFGPGTRLTVL.

This chain links TRBV9 with TRBJ1-6; the match to TRBD1 covers 7 bases. Germline CDR1 and CDR2: SGDLS and YYNGEE. The J segment lost 12 bases and the V segment lost 4 bases, leaving 10 bases of the junction unmatched. This CDR3 has 14 amino acids. This CDR3 reads CASSPGTAGLPLHF. In DNA, the CDR3 is TGTGCCAGCAGCCCTGGGACAGCGGGTCTACCCCTCCACTTT.

The chain recombines TRBV5-4 with TRBJ1-2; 7 bases are a match to TRBD1. Trimming at V came to 0 bases and at J to 7 bases, leaving 6 bases not matched to a gene. The CDR3 contains 14 residues. CDR1 SGHNT and CDR2 YYREEE come from the germline V gene (reference sequence). CDR3 loop: CASSLGAGGIGYTF. CDR3 DNA sequence: TGTGCCAGCAGCTTGGGGGCAGGGGGGATTGGCTACACCTTC.

The rearrangement links TRBV5-1 to TRBJ2-2; 9 bases fit TRBD1. After removal of 4 bases from V and 1 base from J, the junction contained 5 bases not matched to a gene. The CDR3 has 16 amino acids. CDR1 and CDR2 from the germline V gene are SGHRS and YFSETQ. CDR3 region: CASSLTGGKNTGELFF. The CDR3, as DNA: TGCGCCAGCAGCCTCACAGGGGGCAAGAACACCGGGGAGCTGTTTTTT.

This clone appeared once. The rearrangement joins TRBV6-4 to TRBJ1-2, with unresolved D. From germline, CDR1 is MRHNA and CDR2 SNTAGT. Trimming shortened V by 2 bases and J by 5 bases, and 12 bases separated the two germline ends. The CDR3 is 14 amino acids. The CDR3 nucleotides read TGTGCCAGCAGTGACGGAGGAGCTACATATGGCTACACCTTC. Residues: CASSDGGATYGYTF.

V is TRBV4-1 and J is TRBJ1-2, with D hard to call. The germline V and J ends were trimmed by 6 bases and 4 bases, with 12 bases remaining between them. The CDR3 contains 13 residues. Germline assignment: CDR1 MGHRA and CDR2 YSYEKL. The CDR3 here is CASSPTNPYGYTF. As DNA, the CDR3 is TGCGCCAGCAGTCCTACTAACCCCTATGGCTACACCTTC.

The rearrangement joins TRBV12-5 to TRBJ1-2; D is ambiguous. Germline V gene lookup returns CDR1 LGHNT and CDR2 FRNRAP. The V end was cut by 1 base, the J end by 4 bases, with 16 bases between. The CDR3 loop spans 16 amino acids. CDR3 sequence reads: CASGLASGGTSYGYTF. The CDR3 coding sequence is TGTGCTAGTGGTTTGGCCTCTGGTGGTACTAGCTATGGCTACACCTTC.

This clone was seen a handful of times. The chain combines TRBV5-1 with TRBJ1-3; D remains ambiguous. The germline CDR1 and CDR2 sequences are SGHRS and YFSETQ. This CDR3 comprises 15 residues. Trimming removed 4 bases from V and 0 bases from J, with 11 bases in between. This CDR3 is CASSPTLSSGNTIYF. The CDR3 nucleotides are TGCGCCAGCAGCCCCACGCTGAGCTCTGGAAACACCATATATTTT.

V and J are TRBV2 and TRBJ2-3, with D possibly being TRBD2 (6 bases). CDR3 length: 14 amino acids. The germline V and J ends were trimmed by 7 bases and 1 base, with 12 bases remaining between them. Germline V lookup: CDR1 SNHLY, CDR2 FYNNEI. CDR3 nucleotides: TGTGCCAGCATGCCGGGACTTGGCACAGATACGCAGTATTTT. This sequence encodes CASMPGLGTDTQYF.

The V call is TRBV7-9, the J call TRBJ1-5; TRBD1 agrees at 7 bases. Germline V gives CDR1 SEHNR, CDR2 FQNEAQ (reference sequence). V shed 4 bases and J 5 bases; nucleotides not matched to a gene: 5. The CDR3 length is 14 residues. The CDR3 DNA reads TGTGCCAGCAGCTCCCAGGGGGTACATCAGCCCCAGCATTTT. Encoded protein: CASSSQGVHQPQHF.

The chain couples TRBV7-9 to TRBJ1-4; 7 bases line up with TRBD1. There are 14 residues in the CDR3. From germline, CDR1 is SEHNR and CDR2 FQNEAQ (reference sequence). V was clipped by 8 bases and J by 4 bases; unmatched bases: 7. The CDR3 DNA follows: TGTGCCAGCCTTAAGGGGGCAGTTAATGAAAAACTGTTTTTT. The encoded protein is CASLKGAVNEKLFF.

This clone appeared once. The chain's CDR3 is CASSSGHRGIYEQYF. Here the CDR3 DNA reads TGTGCCAGCAGTTCCGGACATAGGGGTATCTACGAGCAGTACTTC. This sequence joins TRBV27 and TRBJ2-5; perhaps TRBD1 as D (5 bases). The end of the DNA fits TRBJ2-7 better, so the J call may be wrong. Germline lookup yields CDR1 MNHEY and CDR2 SMNVEV (reference sequence). CDR3 length: 15 amino acids.

The rearrangement links TRBV5-5 to TRBJ1-5, with 7 bases lining up with TRBD1. CDR1 is SGHKS and CDR2 is YYEKEE in the germline V gene (reference sequence). This CDR3 has 18 residues. Trimming cost V 0 bases and J 3 bases; bases outside gene matches: 12. CDR3 sequence (DNA): TGTGCCAGCAGCTTGGGACAGGGAAGAGGGGGTACCAATCAGCCCCAGCATTTT. It encodes CASSLGQGRGGTNQPQHF.